Below, 18 T cell receptor beta chains from the same sample are listed, as sequenced in a study of OX40 agonist ivuxolimab in advanced cancers. Sequenced by immunoSEQ multiplex PCR; TCRdb stores in-frame clones only, minus some. This table holds 25,000 to 35,000 clones, about 80% found once. The sequences come from CD4+ or CD8+ T cells sorted from blood, collected in a trial of the OX40 agonist ivuxolimab. These receptors came from an adult with an advanced solid tumor such as melanoma, head and neck, liver or kidney cancer.

The chain has TRBV5-5 and TRBJ1-3, with D hard to call. This CDR3 region has 15 residues. Germline loops: CDR1 SGHKS, CDR2 YYEKEE (reference sequence). The V and J ends lost 4 bases and 1 base respectively, with 12 bases between them. This chain's CDR3 is CASSMEDYSGNTIYF. CDR3 coding DNA: TGTGCCAGCAGCATGGAGGATTATTCTGGAAACACCATATATTTT.

The chain couples TRBV9 to TRBJ1-1; D remains unclear. V lost 0 bases to trimming and J lost 1 base, with 19 bases between them. Germline-derived CDR1 and CDR2 are SGDLS and YYNGEE. The CDR3 totals 18 residues. CDR3 in DNA: TGTGCCAGCAGCGTAGAGATGATTGGGAGAGGAGGGAACACTGAAGCTTTCTTT. It translates to CASSVEMIGRGGNTEAFF.

This rearrangement joins TRBV9 to TRBJ2-7, with TRBD2 matching over 12 bases. This CDR3 contains 15 residues. V was clipped by 3 bases and J by 4 bases; unmatched bases: 5. Germline V lookup: CDR1 SGDLS, CDR2 YYNGEE. DNA for the CDR3: TGTGCCAGCAGCGCTAGCGGGGGGGCTCTGTACGAGCAGTACTTC. It codes for CASSASGGALYEQYF.

The rearrangement links TRBV30 to TRBJ1-2; the D gene is possibly TRBD1 (6 bases). There are 14 residues in the CDR3. V lost 3 bases and J lost 2, with 13 bases in between. Germline V lookup: CDR1 GTSNPN, CDR2 SVGIG (reference sequence). The CDR3 region is CAWRWGRGNYGYTF. As DNA, the CDR3 is TGTGCCTGGAGATGGGGCAGGGGAAACTATGGCTACACCTTC.

The gene calls are TRBV5-1 and TRBJ2-1; D is possibly TRBD1 or TRBD2 (5 bases each). The germline V and J ends were trimmed by 6 bases and 7 bases, with 17 bases remaining between them. The germline gives CDR1 SGHRS, CDR2 YFSETQ. This CDR3 region has 14 residues. The CDR3 sequence is CASIKGTSANEQFF. CDR3 DNA sequence: TGCGCCAGCATTAAAGGGACCTCCGCGAATGAGCAGTTCTTC.

This chain uses TRBV5-4 with TRBJ2-2, with 7 bases that match TRBD1. With V trimmed by 5 bases and J by 1 base, 2 bases remained unmatched. Germline V CDR1 and CDR2: SGHNT, YYREEE (reference sequence). The CDR3 spans 14 residues. The DNA for the CDR3 is TGTGCCAGCAGTGACAGGGAGAACACCGGGGAGCTGTTTTTT. Its translation: CASSDRENTGELFF.

About this clone: Germline is not matched at one junction end, which may reflect a read error. The chain recombines TRBV5-4 with TRBJ1-2; D not certain. In germline, CDR1 is SGHNT, CDR2 YYREEE (reference sequence). The CDR3 has 13 residues. CDR3 residues: CASSLSPQSRNAF. CDR3 in DNA: TGTGCCAGCAGCCTTTCACCTCAGTCACGTAACGCCTTC.

In this sample, this clone is large. The chain recombines TRBV6-5 with TRBJ1-2; D possibly corresponds to TRBD1 (6 bases). From germline, CDR1 is MNHEY and CDR2 SVGAGI. The V and J ends lost 6 bases and 4 bases respectively, with 15 bases between them. The CDR3 spans 14 residues. CDR3 protein: CASSNKGQLYGYTF. CDR3 DNA sequence: TGTGCCAGCAGCAACAAAGGACAGCTCTATGGCTACACCTTC.

The chain combines TRBV6-5 with TRBJ1-6; D perhaps matches TRBD1 (5 bases). The CDR3 spans 13 residues. V lost 5 bases, J lost 10 bases, and 12 bases lay in between. Germline CDR1 and CDR2: MNHEY and SVGAGI. This CDR3 is CASSTRVNSPLHF. DNA for the CDR3: TGTGCCAGCAGTACCAGGGTAAACTCACCCCTCCACTTT.

This sequence joins TRBV28 and TRBJ1-4; D gene uncertain. The CDR3 is 20 residues long. V was trimmed by 7 bases and J by 1 base, leaving 28 bases between them. Germline lookup yields CDR1 MDHEN and CDR2 SYDVKM. CDR3 DNA: TGTGCCAGCACTCCTCTAGTCCTGAGTCTCCGGAAATTAACTAATGAAAAACTGTTTTTT. The encoded protein is CASTPLVLSLRKLTNEKLFF.

The chain joins TRBV19 to TRBJ2-5; TRBD2 matches 12 bases. The ends lost 1 base at V and 2 bases at J; junction bases unmatched: 2. Per germline, CDR1 LNHDA and CDR2 SQIVND (reference sequence). This CDR3 region has 16 residues. CDR3 coding DNA: TGTGCCAGTAGTATAGGGACTAGCGGGGTACAAGAGACCCAGTACTTC. Translated, it gives CASSIGTSGVQETQYF.

The chain uses TRBV7-9 and TRBJ2-3, with 8 bases identical to TRBD2. From germline, CDR1 is SEHNR and CDR2 FQNEAQ (reference sequence). The CDR3 totals 16 residues. Trimming took 2 bases from V and 7 from J; bases not matched to a gene: 11. Here the CDR3 DNA reads TGTGCCAGCAGCTTATTCTTTTTAGCGGGGAGTAATACGCAGTATTTT. Residues: CASSLFFLAGSNTQYF. The complete variable domain, with remaining parts taken from reference TRBV7-9 and TRBJ2-3, reads DTGVSQNPRHKITKRGQNVTFRCDPISEHNRLYWYRQTLGQGPEFLTYFQNEAQLEKSRLLSDRFSAERPKGSFSTLEIQRTEQGDSAMYLCASSLFFLAGSNTQYFGPGTRLTVL.

This rearrangement joins TRBV19 to TRBJ1-1; D is unresolved. The CDR3 sequence is 15 residues long. The germline CDR1 and CDR2 sequences are LNHDA and SQIVND (reference sequence). V was pared by 1 base and J by 0 bases, with 9 bases between. Here the CDR3 reads CASSIAGLMNTEAFF. CDR3 in DNA: TGTGCCAGTAGTATAGCAGGACTCATGAACACTGAAGCTTTCTTT.

The chain is built from TRBV28 and TRBJ1-2; no clear D gene. Germline V gene lookup returns CDR1 MDHEN and CDR2 SYDVKM. This CDR3 has 12 amino acids. Trimming removed 1 base at V and 6 bases at J, with 6 bases between. CDR3 sequence (DNA): TGTGCCAGCAGTTTATCACGGAATGGCTACACCTTC. It is translated as CASSLSRNGYTF.

This clone is a singleton in its sample. This chain connects TRBV9 to TRBJ1-1; 10 bases line up with TRBD1. This CDR3 has 16 amino acids. V lost 7 bases to trimming and J lost 0 bases; unmatched junction nucleotides: 9. CDR1 and CDR2 (germline): SGDLS, YYNGEE. The CDR3 bases are TGTGCCAGCGGTAGAGGGACAGGGGCCTTGAACACTGAAGCTTTCTTT. Residues: CASGRGTGALNTEAFF.

V and J are TRBV10-3 and TRBJ2-5, with 8 bases fitting TRBD1. The CDR3 has 13 residues. Per the germline V gene, CDR1 is ENHRY and CDR2 is SYGVKD. The CDR3: CAFRGPQGETQYF. In DNA, the CDR3 is TGTGCTTTCAGGGGGCCGCAGGGAGAGACCCAGTACTTC.

The chain couples TRBV6-5 to TRBJ2-4; D is perhaps TRBD2 (7 bases). The CDR3 totals 15 residues. CDR1 MNHEY and CDR2 SVGAGI come from the germline V gene. Between the trimmed V and J ends, which lost 2 bases and 9 bases, there was a span of 17 bases. The CDR3 region is CASSYGRGTKGIQYF. CDR3 DNA: TGTGCCAGCAGTTACGGGCGGGGGACAAAAGGCATTCAGTACTTC.

The rearrangement links TRBV27 to TRBJ2-5; D is perhaps TRBD1 (6 bases). The J call is doubtful: the DNA matches TRBJ2-7 better. Germline V CDR1 and CDR2: MNHEY, SMNVEV (reference sequence). CDR3 length equals 14 residues. CDR3 coding DNA: TGTGCCAGCAGTGGGGACACCAACTCCTACGAGCAGTACTTC. This codes for CASSGDTNSYEQYF.